This TCR beta chain was sequenced in a study of Graves' ophthalmopathy and Graves' hyperthyroidism. Transcripts of RNA were the source for amplifying TCR beta CDR3 regions. RT-PCR with HTBI primers came first, then second-round multiplex PCR. TCRdb reanalysed the multiplex PCR reads using MiXCR and keeps one entry per CDR3 protein. The repertoire holds over a million distinct CDR3 sequences, with 35% to 40% as singletons. This clonotype has a count of ten or more. V lost 1 base, J lost 1 base, and 16 bases lay in between. The CDR3 is 17 residues long. In germline, CDR1 is SGHDN, CDR2 FVKESK. The sequence was obtained from an adult man with Graves' hyperthyroidism. V is TRBV14 and J is TRBJ1-1; D is unclear. The sample consisted of peripheral blood or thyroid tissue (not recorded which). The CDR3 DNA follows: TGTGCCAGCAGCCAAGCTCTAGGTACATTAACGAACACTGAAGCTTTCTTT. Amino acid sequence: CASSQALGTLTNTEAFF. The variable domain in full, with the rest retrieved from reference TRBV14 and TRBJ1-1, is EAGVTQFPSHSVIEKGQTVTLRCDPISGHDNLYWYRRVMGKEIKFLLHFVKESKQDESGMPNNRFLAERTGGTYSTLKVQPAELEDSGVYFCASSQALGTLTNTEAFFGQGTRLTVV.